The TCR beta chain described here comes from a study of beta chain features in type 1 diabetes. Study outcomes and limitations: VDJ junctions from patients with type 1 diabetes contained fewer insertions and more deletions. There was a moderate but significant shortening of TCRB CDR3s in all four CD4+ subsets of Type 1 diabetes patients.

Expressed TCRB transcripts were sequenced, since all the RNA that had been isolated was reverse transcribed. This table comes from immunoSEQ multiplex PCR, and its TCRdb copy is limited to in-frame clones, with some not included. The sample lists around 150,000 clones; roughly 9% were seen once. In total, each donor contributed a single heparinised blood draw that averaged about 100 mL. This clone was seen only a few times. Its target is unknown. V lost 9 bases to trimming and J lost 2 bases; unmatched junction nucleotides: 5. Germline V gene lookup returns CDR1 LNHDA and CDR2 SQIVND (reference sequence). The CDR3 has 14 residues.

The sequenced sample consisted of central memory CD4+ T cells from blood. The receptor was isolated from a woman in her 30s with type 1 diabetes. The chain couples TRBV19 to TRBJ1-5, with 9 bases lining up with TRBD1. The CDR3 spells CASRRTGGNQPQHF. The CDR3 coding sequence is TGTGCCAGCAGGCGGACAGGGGGCAATCAGCCCCAGCATTTT.